This is a list of T cell receptor beta chains from one sample in a study of beta chain features in type 1 diabetes. This table comes from immunoSEQ multiplex PCR, and its TCRdb copy is limited to in-frame clones, with some not included. The data contain approximately 150,000 clones, 9% to 10% of them seen just once; the ten biggest clones take up 0.55% to 0.75%. Source material: central memory CD4+ T cells from blood. The receptors originated from a woman in her thirties or forties in good health. CDR3s include the opening cysteine and the closing phenylalanine or tryptophan. The order of the fields is CDR3 protein, CDR3 DNA, D gene, CDR3 length, J gene, V gene, clone size. A D gene is named only where the DNA matches it firmly. Clone size is not always given. Where it is, it says once, few, many or a class for expanded clones.

CDR3: CASSLGTGMRAFF
DNA: TGTGCCAGCAGCTTAGGGACAGGGATGAGAGCTTTCTTT
D: TRBD1
length: 13
J: TRBJ1-1
V: TRBV7-2
size: NA

CDR3: CASSSDRVQRDTQYF
DNA: TGTGCCAGCAGCTCCGACAGGGTCCAGCGGGATACGCAGTATTTT
D: TRBD1
length: 15
J: TRBJ2-3
V: TRBV7-9
size: NA

CDR3: CASSFGQGANNEQFF
DNA: TGTGCCAGCAGCTTCGGACAGGGGGCTAACAATGAGCAGTTCTTC
D: TRBD1
length: 15
J: TRBJ2-1
V: TRBV7-8
size: many

CDR3: CASSKTDRGYEQYF
DNA: TGTGCCAGCAGCAAGACTGACAGGGGCTACGAGCAGTACTTC
D: TRBD1
length: 14
J: TRBJ2-7
V: TRBV7-6
size: few

CDR3: CASSQTYGGSYNEQFF
DNA: TGCGCCAGCAGCCAAACTTACGGGGGGTCCTACAATGAGCAGTTCTTC
D: TRBD2
length: 16
J: TRBJ2-1
V: TRBV4-1
size: NA

CDR3: CASSLAPFPGQTDTQYF
DNA: TGTGCCAGCAGCTTAGCGCCCTTTCCGGGACAAACAGATACGCAGTATTTT
D: NA
length: 17
J: TRBJ2-3
V: TRBV11-2
size: few

CDR3: CASSSTRVGYNSPLHF
DNA: TGTGCCAGCAGCTCCACTAGGGTCGGCTATAATTCACCCCTCCACTTT
D: NA
length: 16
J: TRBJ1-6
V: TRBV7-2
size: NA

CDR3: CASSWGGPNTEAFF
DNA: TGTGCCAGCAGCTGGGGGGGACCAAACACTGAAGCTTTCTTT
D: NA
length: 14
J: TRBJ1-1
V: TRBV5-4
size: few

CDR3: CASSYVGNYGYTF
DNA: TGTGCCAGCAGTTACGTCGGTAACTATGGCTACACCTTC
D: NA
length: 13
J: TRBJ1-2
V: TRBV6-5
size: NA

CDR3: CASSRESYEQYF
DNA: TGTGCCAGCAGCCGGGAGTCCTACGAGCAGTACTTC
D: NA
length: 12
J: TRBJ2-7
V: TRBV7-9
size: many

CDR3: CASSRSGYGYTF
DNA: TGTGCCAGCAGCCGGTCAGGGTATGGCTACACCTTC
D: NA
length: 12
J: TRBJ1-2
V: TRBV6-4
size: few

CDR3: CASCSGGAGGETQYF
DNA: TGCGCCAGCTGCTCGGGAGGGGCGGGTGGAGAGACCCAGTACTTC
D: TRBD2
length: 15
J: TRBJ2-5
V: TRBV10-2
size: few

CDR3: CASSVAPGQGETQYF
DNA: TGTGCCAGCAGCGTAGCTCCGGGACAGGGAGAGACCCAGTACTTC
D: TRBD1
length: 15
J: TRBJ2-5
V: TRBV9
size: few

CDR3: CASSFGGRADTEAFF
DNA: TGTGCCAGCAGTTTTGGGGGCAGGGCAGACACTGAAGCTTTCTTT
D: NA
length: 15
J: TRBJ1-1
V: TRBV27
size: NA

CDR3: CASSEGGNQPQHF
DNA: TGTGCCAGCAGTGAAGGAGGGAATCAGCCCCAGCATTTT
D: NA
length: 13
J: TRBJ1-5
V: TRBV2
size: few

CDR3: CASSPPQGAYGYTF
DNA: TGTGCCAGCAGCCCCCCTCAGGGGGCCTATGGCTACACCTTC
D: TRBD1
length: 14
J: TRBJ1-2
V: TRBV11-2
size: few

CDR3: CASRAAGGTGELFF
DNA: TGTGCCAGCAGAGCGGCAGGGGGCACCGGGGAGCTGTTTTTT
D: TRBD1
length: 14
J: TRBJ2-2
V: TRBV6-5
size: few

CDR3: CASSPWGVGELFF
DNA: TGTGCCAGCAGCCCCTGGGGGGTCGGGGAGCTGTTTTTT
D: NA
length: 13
J: TRBJ2-2
V: TRBV14
size: NA

CDR3: CASSASGTGSDPQHF
DNA: TGTGCCAGCAGCGCTTCCGGGACAGGGTCAGATCCCCAGCATTTT
D: TRBD1
length: 15
J: TRBJ1-5
V: TRBV9
size: NA

CDR3: CASSVGTGYYEQYF
DNA: TGTGCCAGCAGTGTAGGGACAGGGTACTACGAGCAGTACTTC
D: TRBD1
length: 14
J: TRBJ2-7
V: TRBV25-1
size: few

CDR3: CASSQGASTTNEKLFF
DNA: TGCGCCAGCAGCCAAGGCGCAAGCACAACTAATGAAAAACTGTTTTTT
D: NA
length: 16
J: TRBJ1-4
V: TRBV4-3
size: few

CDR3: CASSPRLAQSTDTQYF
DNA: TGTGCCAGCAGCCCGCGACTAGCGCAAAGCACAGATACGCAGTATTTT
D: TRBD2
length: 16
J: TRBJ2-3
V: TRBV11-2
size: NA

CDR3: CASSQDRVGGASNEQFF
DNA: TGTGCCAGCAGCCAAGATCGGGTCGGGGGGGCCTCGAATGAGCAGTTCTTC
D: TRBD2
length: 17
J: TRBJ2-1
V: TRBV4-2
size: few

CDR3: CASMRTVVSGANVLTF
DNA: TGTGCCAGCATGAGGACAGTCGTCTCTGGGGCCAACGTCCTGACTTTC
D: NA
length: 16
J: TRBJ2-6
V: TRBV27
size: NA

CDR3: CASSIGKLGTVGEQYF
DNA: TGTGCCAGCAGCATCGGAAAGCTGGGGACAGTGGGCGAGCAGTACTTC
D: NA
length: 16
J: TRBJ2-7
V: TRBV21-1
size: few

CDR3: CAISDRLGVNTGELFF
DNA: TGTGCCATCAGTGATCGACTAGGGGTGAACACCGGGGAGCTGTTTTTT
D: NA
length: 16
J: TRBJ2-2
V: TRBV10-3
size: NA

CDR3: CASSFPSGGIQETQYF
DNA: TGTGCCAGCAGCTTCCCTAGCGGGGGGATACAAGAGACCCAGTACTTC
D: TRBD2
length: 16
J: TRBJ2-5
V: TRBV5-4
size: NA

CDR3: CATSRVRGFYGYTF
DNA: TGTGCCACCAGCAGAGTTAGGGGGTTCTATGGCTACACCTTC
D: NA
length: 14
J: TRBJ1-2
V: TRBV15
size: many

CDR3: CASRTQGAGNQPQHF
DNA: TGTGCCAGCAGGACCCAGGGCGCGGGCAATCAGCCCCAGCATTTT
D: NA
length: 15
J: TRBJ1-5
V: TRBV6-1
size: NA

CDR3: CASSPFSTGNTEAFF
DNA: TGTGCCAGCTCACCATTCTCAACAGGGAACACTGAAGCTTTCTTT
D: NA
length: 15
J: TRBJ1-1
V: TRBV18
size: NA

CDR3: CASSLGLGRDTIYF
DNA: TGTGCCAGCAGCTTAGGGCTGGGTCGGGACACCATATATTTT
D: NA
length: 14
J: TRBJ1-3
V: TRBV11-2
size: few

CDR3: CASSLEQGLQPQHF
DNA: TGTGCCAGCTCACTCGAGCAGGGTCTTCAGCCCCAGCATTTT
D: NA
length: 14
J: TRBJ1-5
V: TRBV18
size: NA

CDR3: CASSRLAGGTDTQYF
DNA: TGTGCCAGCAGCAGACTAGCGGGGGGCACAGATACGCAGTATTTT
D: TRBD2
length: 15
J: TRBJ2-3
V: TRBV11-2
size: NA

CDR3: CASSQGALRGPGVEQFF
DNA: TGCGCCAGCAGCCAAGGAGCACTGCGGGGCCCGGGCGTTGAGCAGTTCTTC
D: NA
length: 17
J: TRBJ2-1
V: TRBV4-3
size: NA

CDR3: CASSYGWQEGAFF
DNA: TGTGCCAGCAGTTACGGATGGCAGGAGGGAGCTTTCTTT
D: NA
length: 13
J: TRBJ1-1
V: TRBV6-5
size: NA

CDR3: CASSYEAGGLKETQYF
DNA: TGTGCCAGCAGTTACGAGGCGGGGGGACTGAAAGAGACCCAGTACTTC
D: TRBD2
length: 16
J: TRBJ2-5
V: TRBV6-5
size: NA

CDR3: CASSPNYAGEAFF
DNA: TGTGCCAGCAGCCCCAACTACGCCGGTGAAGCTTTCTTT
D: NA
length: 13
J: TRBJ1-1
V: TRBV2
size: NA

CDR3: CASRDVGQSISHYGYTF
DNA: TGTGCCAGCAGGGACGTGGGACAGTCAATAAGCCACTATGGCTACACCTTC
D: TRBD1
length: 17
J: TRBJ1-2
V: TRBV2
size: few

CDR3: CASSLRGLRETQYF
DNA: TGTGCCAGCAGTCTTCGGGGTCTGCGGGAGACCCAGTACTTC
D: NA
length: 14
J: TRBJ2-5
V: TRBV28
size: NA

CDR3: CASHGASGANVLTF
DNA: TGTGCCAGCCATGGAGCCTCTGGGGCCAACGTCCTGACTTTC
D: NA
length: 14
J: TRBJ2-6
V: TRBV7-9
size: few

CDR3: CASSRVRHTDTQYF
DNA: TGTGCCAGCAGTCGGGTTCGGCACACAGATACGCAGTATTTT
D: NA
length: 14
J: TRBJ2-3
V: TRBV27
size: NA

CDR3: CASSPTTYEQYF
DNA: TGTGCCAGCAGCCCTACTACCTACGAGCAGTACTTC
D: NA
length: 12
J: TRBJ2-7
V: TRBV7-8
size: NA

CDR3: CASSVEQHSPLHF
DNA: TGTGCCAGCAGTGTGGAACAGCACTCACCCCTCCACTTT
D: NA
length: 13
J: TRBJ1-6
V: TRBV2
size: few